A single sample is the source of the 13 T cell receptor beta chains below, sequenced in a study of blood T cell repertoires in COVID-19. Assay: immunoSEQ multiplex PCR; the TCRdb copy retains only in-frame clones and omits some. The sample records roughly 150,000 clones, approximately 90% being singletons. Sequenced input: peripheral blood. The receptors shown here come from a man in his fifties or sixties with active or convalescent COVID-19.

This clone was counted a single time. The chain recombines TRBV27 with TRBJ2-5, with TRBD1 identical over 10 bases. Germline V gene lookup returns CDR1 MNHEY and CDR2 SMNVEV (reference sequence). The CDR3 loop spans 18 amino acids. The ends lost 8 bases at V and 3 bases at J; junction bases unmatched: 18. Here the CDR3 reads CASRRGLSPGTGEETQYF. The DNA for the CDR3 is TGTGCCAGCCGTCGAGGATTGAGCCCCGGGACAGGGGAAGAGACCCAGTACTTC.

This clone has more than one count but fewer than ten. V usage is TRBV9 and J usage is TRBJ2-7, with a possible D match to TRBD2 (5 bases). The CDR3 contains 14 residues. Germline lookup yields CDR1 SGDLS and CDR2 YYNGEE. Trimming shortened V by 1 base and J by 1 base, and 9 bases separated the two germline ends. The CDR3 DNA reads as TGTGCCAGCAGCGTACGTTCGGGATCCTACGAGCAGTACTTC. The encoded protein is CASSVRSGSYEQYF. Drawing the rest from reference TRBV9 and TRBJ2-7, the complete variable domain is DSGVTQTPKHLITATGQRVTLRCSPRSGDLSVYWYQQSLDQGLQFLIQYYNGEERAKGNILERFSAQQFPDLHSELNLSSLELGDSALYFCASSVRSGSYEQYFGPGTRLTVT.

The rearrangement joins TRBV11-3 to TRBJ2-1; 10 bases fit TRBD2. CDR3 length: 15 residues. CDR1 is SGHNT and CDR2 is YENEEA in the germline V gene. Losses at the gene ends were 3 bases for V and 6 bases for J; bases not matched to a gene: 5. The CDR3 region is CASSFSAGGRNEQFF. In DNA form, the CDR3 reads TGTGCCAGCAGCTTTTCAGCGGGGGGGCGCAATGAGCAGTTCTTC. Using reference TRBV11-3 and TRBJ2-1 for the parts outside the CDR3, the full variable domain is EAGVVQSPRYKIIEKKQPVAFWCNPISGHNTLYWYLQNLGQGPELLIRYENEEAVDDSQLPKDRFSAERLKGVDSTLKIQPAELGDSAVYLCASSFSAGGRNEQFFGPGTRLTVL.

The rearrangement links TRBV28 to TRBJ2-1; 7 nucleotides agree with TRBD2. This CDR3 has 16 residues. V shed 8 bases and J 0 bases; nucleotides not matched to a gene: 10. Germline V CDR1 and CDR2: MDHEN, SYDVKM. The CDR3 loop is CASCRGAGSSYNEQFF. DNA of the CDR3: TGTGCCAGCTGCCGGGGAGCGGGGTCCTCCTACAATGAGCAGTTCTTC.

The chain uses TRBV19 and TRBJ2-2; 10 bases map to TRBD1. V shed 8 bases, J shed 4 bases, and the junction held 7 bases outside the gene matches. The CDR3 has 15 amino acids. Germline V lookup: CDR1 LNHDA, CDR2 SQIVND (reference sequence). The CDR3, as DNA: TGTGCCAGTGCCCCCCGGACAGGGGGCACCGGGGAGCTGTTTTTT. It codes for CASAPRTGGTGELFF.

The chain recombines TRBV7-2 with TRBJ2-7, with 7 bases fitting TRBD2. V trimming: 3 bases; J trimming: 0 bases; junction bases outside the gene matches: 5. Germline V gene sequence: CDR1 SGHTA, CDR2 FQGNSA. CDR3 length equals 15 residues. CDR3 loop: CASSLGGTSSYEQYF. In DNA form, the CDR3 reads TGTGCCAGCAGCTTGGGGGGGACGAGCTCCTACGAGCAGTACTTC.

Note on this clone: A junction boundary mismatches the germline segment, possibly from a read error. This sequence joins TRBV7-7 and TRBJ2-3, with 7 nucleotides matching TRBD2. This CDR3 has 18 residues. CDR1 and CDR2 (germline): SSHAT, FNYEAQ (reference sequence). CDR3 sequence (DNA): TGTGCTAGCAGCTTTATCAGCGGGGCCGGTTCTAGCACAGATACGCAGTATTTT. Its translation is CASSFISGAGSSTDTQYF. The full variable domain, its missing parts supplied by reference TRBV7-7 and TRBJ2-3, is GAGVSQSPRYKVTKRGQDVTLRCDPISSHATLYWYQQALGQGPEFLTYFNYEAQPDKSGLPSDRFSAERPEGSISTLTIQRTEQRDSAMYRCASSFISGAGSSTDTQYFGPGTRLTVL.

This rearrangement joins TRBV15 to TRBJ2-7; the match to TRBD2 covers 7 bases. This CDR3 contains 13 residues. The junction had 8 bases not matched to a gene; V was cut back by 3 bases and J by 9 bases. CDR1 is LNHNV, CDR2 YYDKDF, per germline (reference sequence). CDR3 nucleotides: TGTGCCACCAGCAGCCGGGACTACCGCGGGCAGTACTTC. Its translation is CATSSRDYRGQYF.

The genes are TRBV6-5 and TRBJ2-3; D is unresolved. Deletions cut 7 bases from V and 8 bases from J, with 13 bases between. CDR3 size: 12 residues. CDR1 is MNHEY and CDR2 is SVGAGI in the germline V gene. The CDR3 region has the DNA TGTGCCAGCATCCAACCCCCGGGTACGCAGTATTTT. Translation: CASIQPPGTQYF.

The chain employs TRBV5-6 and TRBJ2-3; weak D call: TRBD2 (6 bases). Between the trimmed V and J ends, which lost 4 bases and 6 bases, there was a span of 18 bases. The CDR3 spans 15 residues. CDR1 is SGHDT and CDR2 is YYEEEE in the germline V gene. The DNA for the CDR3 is TGTGCCAGCAGCCCTACCGCCGGGGAGGCGGATACGCAGTATTTT. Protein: CASSPTAGEADTQYF.

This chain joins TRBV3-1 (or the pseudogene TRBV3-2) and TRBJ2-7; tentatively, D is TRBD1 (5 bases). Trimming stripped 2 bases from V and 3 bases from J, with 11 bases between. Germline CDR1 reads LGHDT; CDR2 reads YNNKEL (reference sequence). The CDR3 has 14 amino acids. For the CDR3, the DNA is TGTGCCAGCAGCCAACTAGGCCAGGGCTACGAGCAGTACTTC. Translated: CASSQLGQGYEQYF.

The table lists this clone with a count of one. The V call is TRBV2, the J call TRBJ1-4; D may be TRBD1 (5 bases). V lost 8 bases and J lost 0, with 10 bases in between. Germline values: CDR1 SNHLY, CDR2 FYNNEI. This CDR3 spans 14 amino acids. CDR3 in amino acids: CASGAASTNEKLFF. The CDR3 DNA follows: TGTGCCAGCGGGGCAGCCTCAACTAATGAAAAACTGTTTTTT.

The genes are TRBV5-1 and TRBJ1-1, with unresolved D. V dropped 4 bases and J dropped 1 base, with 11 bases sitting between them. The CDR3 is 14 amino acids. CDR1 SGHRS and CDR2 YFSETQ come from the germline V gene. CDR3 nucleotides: TGCGCCAGCAGCGGGCCCCAGGCGAACACTGAAGCTTTCTTT. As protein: CASSGPQANTEAFF.